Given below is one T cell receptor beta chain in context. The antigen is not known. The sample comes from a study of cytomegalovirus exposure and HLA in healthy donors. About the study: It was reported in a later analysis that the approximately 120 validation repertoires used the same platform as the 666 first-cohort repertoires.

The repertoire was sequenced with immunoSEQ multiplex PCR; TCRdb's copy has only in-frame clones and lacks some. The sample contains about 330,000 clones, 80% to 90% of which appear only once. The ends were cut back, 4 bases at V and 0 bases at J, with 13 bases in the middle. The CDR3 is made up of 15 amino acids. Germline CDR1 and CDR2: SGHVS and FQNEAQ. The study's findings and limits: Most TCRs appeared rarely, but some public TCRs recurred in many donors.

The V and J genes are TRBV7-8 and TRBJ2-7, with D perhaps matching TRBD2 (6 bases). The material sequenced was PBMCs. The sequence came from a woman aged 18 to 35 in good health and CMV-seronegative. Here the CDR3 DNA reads TGTGCCAGCAGCTCCGCGGGCGGGACCTCCTACGAGCAGTACTTC. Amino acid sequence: CASSSAGGTSYEQYF.